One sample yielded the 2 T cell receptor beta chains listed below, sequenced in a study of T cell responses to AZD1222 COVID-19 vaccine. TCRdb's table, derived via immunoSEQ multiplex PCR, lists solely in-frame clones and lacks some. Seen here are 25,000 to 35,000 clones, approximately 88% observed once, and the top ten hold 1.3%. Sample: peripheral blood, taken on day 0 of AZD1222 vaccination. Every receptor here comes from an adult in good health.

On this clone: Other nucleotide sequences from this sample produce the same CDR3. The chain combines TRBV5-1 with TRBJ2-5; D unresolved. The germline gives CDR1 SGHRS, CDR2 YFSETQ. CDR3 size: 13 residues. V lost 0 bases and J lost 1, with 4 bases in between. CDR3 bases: TGCGCCAGCAGCTTGGGAGTCCAAGAGACCCAGTACTTC. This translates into CASSLGVQETQYF.

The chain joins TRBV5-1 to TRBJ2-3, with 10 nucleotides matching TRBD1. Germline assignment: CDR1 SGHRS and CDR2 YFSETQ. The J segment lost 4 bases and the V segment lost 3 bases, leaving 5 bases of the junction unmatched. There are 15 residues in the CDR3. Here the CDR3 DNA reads TGCGCCAGCAGCTCCGGACAGGGGGGCCCAGATACGCAGTATTTT. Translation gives CASSSGQGGPDTQYF.